The clone carrying this T cell receptor (beta chain) was seen just once. This sample is drawn from a study of control samples from healthy donors and cancer patients. The V gene lost 1 base and the J gene lost 3 bases, with 10 bases spanning the gap. Germline V gene lookup returns CDR1 GTSNPN and CDR2 SVGIG (reference sequence). CDR3 length: 14 residues. Method: immunoSEQ multiplex PCR; TCRdb's copy keeps in-frame clones and lacks some. The sample gives 70,000 to 95,000 clones, roughly 90% of which show up once; around 0.95% is in the top ten. The TCR originated in a woman aged 25 to 39 in good health. Input material: blood. This chain connects TRBV30 to TRBJ1-5; D is possibly TRBD1 (5 bases). The CDR3 protein is CAWSGQTSNQPQHF. The CDR3, as DNA: TGTGCCTGGAGTGGACAGACTTCCAATCAGCCCCAGCATTTT.